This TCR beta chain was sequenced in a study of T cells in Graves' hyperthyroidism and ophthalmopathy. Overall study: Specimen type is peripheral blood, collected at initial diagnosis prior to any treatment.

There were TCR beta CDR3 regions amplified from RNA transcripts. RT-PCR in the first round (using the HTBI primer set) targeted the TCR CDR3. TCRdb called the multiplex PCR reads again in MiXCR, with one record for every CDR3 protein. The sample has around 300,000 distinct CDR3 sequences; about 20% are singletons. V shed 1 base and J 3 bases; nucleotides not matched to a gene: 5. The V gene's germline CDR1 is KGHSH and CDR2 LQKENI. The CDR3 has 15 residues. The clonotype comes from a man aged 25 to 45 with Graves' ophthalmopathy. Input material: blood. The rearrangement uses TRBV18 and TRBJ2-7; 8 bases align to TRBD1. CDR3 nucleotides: TGTGCCAGCTCACCACTCGGACAGGGTGTCTACGAGCAGTACTTC. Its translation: CASSPLGQGVYEQYF.